The TCR beta chain under discussion was sequenced for a study of cytomegalovirus exposure and HLA in healthy donors (dated by TCRdb to 2016 to 2017). For the wider study: An earlier analysis of 587 of the donors reported about 300 Gb of sequence data and approximately 120 million unique TCR beta sequences obtained from about 179 million T cells. A later genetic analysis used genome-wide SNP genotypes for 398 of the 666 donors, treating that subset as a discovery cohort. Every discovery cohort repertoire had been produced on one sequencing platform. Among roughly 400 genotyped donors of the cohort, an average of around 220,000 unique TCR beta nucleotide sequences was sequenced per donor, of which roughly 18% were non-productive. Rather than drawing on any new phenotypic data, the later analysis identified candidate immune exposures from TCR beta sequences and the way those sequences occurred across donors. To predict cytomegalovirus infection status, the study brought together high-throughput TCR immunosequencing, statistical association of individual TCRs with disease status, and machine learning. Four to six DR-DQ haplotypes were handled as single units for association and clustering, since linkage in the cohort was strong. Alongside the repertoire data, information on donor age, sex, ethnicity and CMV serostatus was compiled. HLA typing included class I and class II loci at four-digit resolution. A later analysis re-analyzed previously published TCR beta repertoires from roughly 600 donors and added high-resolution HLA genotyping to study TCR occurrence patterns. An early release that covered roughly 600 HLA-typed donors contained about 300 gigabases of sequencing data and around 80 million unique TCR sequences. The study aimed to test whether cataloging public T cell receptors could reveal signatures of past pathogen exposure. An earlier analysis of about 600 of the donors used high-throughput TCR beta sequencing to judge whether each TCR beta V gene segment behaved as functional or pseudogenic. In addition to the first cohort of 500 to 850 subjects, a separate validation cohort of some 120 different subjects was used. Of the roughly 400 genotyped donors, roughly 80% fell in the genetic ancestry cluster associated with self-reported Caucasian donors. The T cell repertoires of some 700 subjects were profiled by immunosequencing and related to cytomegalovirus serostatus. The number of typed donors differed by locus: 629-630 for A, B, C, DRB1 and DQB1; 500 to 550 for DQA1; approximately 600 for DPA1; and around 490 for DPB1. General findings and caveats noted by the study authors: Only TCR beta chains were sequenced in this cohort, and the absence of alpha or paired-chain data limited detectable features. A total of fewer than 200 TCR beta chains were listed by the study as associated with cytomegalovirus. In vitro tests confirmed that a few of the cytomegalovirus-associated TCR beta chains recognize cytomegalovirus antigens. The authors suggested that the approach could potentially be extended to other disease states and immunological phenotypes. Specific HLA alleles were associated with more than 15,000 TCR beta sequences at a false discovery rate of 0.05 in a later analysis. A further reported finding was that TCR beta sequences accurately predicted the HLA-A and HLA-B alleles for most subjects in the first cohort. Correlated functional status among segregating V segments might reflect linkage disequilibrium, but an unknown experimental factor could not be ruled out. In a later genetic analysis, a missense DCLRE1C variant was associated with V-gene and J-gene trimming of TCR beta chains, and the association was replicated in an independent cohort. A later analysis reported that several top co-occurrence clusters appeared linked to parvovirus B19, influenza, CMV and Epstein-Barr virus. Compared with equally common non-associated chains, HLA-associated TCR beta chains in a later analysis were more clonally expanded and had lower generation probabilities. In an earlier analysis of around 500 of the donors, most TCR beta V segments appeared in productive rearrangements about 87% or about 30% of the time, broadly matching IMGT annotations. Presence/absence analyses assumed roughly uniform sequencing depth across donors, an assumption that may not hold. When HLA alleles, especially DR and DQ, strongly co-occurred, attributing TCR associations to individual alleles was difficult. The classifier was reported to diagnose cytomegalovirus status with high specificity and sensitivity in both the original and validation cohorts. According to a later analysis, most CMV-associated TCR beta chains appeared to be HLA-restricted, and the HLA associations seemed to be driven largely by CMV exposure. The sequencing pipeline was judged likely to have produced a cluster of highly shared sequence variants as a technical artifact. Across donors, most TCR sequences were observed very rarely, whereas some public TCRs were present in many individuals. Because counts were too low, around 17 rarely observed V segments, including chromosome 9 orphons, were left out of the earlier analysis of about 500 of the donors. CMV serostatus was the only immune exposure information available for the cohort. According to a later genetic analysis, donors in an Asian-associated ancestry cluster had fewer N-insertions in productive TCRs than the approximately 630-donor mean. Because HLA typing was missing for some donors at each locus, association tests included only the typed subset. In a later analysis, TCR association rates were found to vary across HLA loci, with the most associated TCRs seen for DRB1 alleles and the fewest for HLA-C alleles.

The receptor library was made with the immunoSEQ multiplex PCR assay. A mixture of 60 forward primers for TCR Vbeta segments and 13 reverse primers for TCR Jbeta segments was used in the multiplex PCR. The CDR3 region of rearranged TCR beta genes was amplified from genomic DNA by a multiplex PCR assay. On the Illumina HiSeq System, the amplified TCR beta libraries were sequenced as 87-base-pair reads. Per the source publication's procedure: A later analysis tallied 70 million to 100 million unique TCR beta chains across the 660 or so repertoires, and approximately 12 million of those chains were shared by two or more donors. To remove PCR and sequencing errors, raw reads were error-corrected and collapsed into unique sequences using a nearest-neighbor algorithm that merged closely related sequences. CDR3 sequences were aligned to IMGT reference sequences to assign V, D and J gene segments. For a sequence to be retained, a match of at least six nucleotides to both a V gene segment and a J gene segment was required. Rearrangements were classified as productive when the CDR3 lacked stop codons and remained in frame with V and J, and all other rearrangements were classified as non-productive. CDR3 was defined by IMGT convention, running from the second conserved V-encoded cysteine to the conserved J-encoded phenylalanine. Sequences without an unambiguous match to a single V gene segment were excluded from the earlier analysis of about 640 of the donors. In an earlier analysis of approximately 550 of the donors, V segments were called functional above 56.7% productive rearrangements and were called segregating when the between-donor standard deviation exceeded 5%. A statistical classification framework was built to diagnose cytomegalovirus status from the catalog of TCR beta chain sequences. V and J gene assignment, in a later analysis, came from comparing TCR nucleotide sequences with IMGT/GENE-DB human TR gene sequences. Using the TCRdist pipeline, a later analysis assigned CDR3 sequences along with most-parsimonious VDJ recombination scenarios. In a later analysis, every TCR beta chain was defined by the combination of its CDR3 amino acid sequence and its V-gene family, and reads without a unique V-gene family were dropped. To address suspected cross-contamination and a sequencing artifact, a later analysis removed some 620 highly shared, low-generation-probability nucleotide sequences. In a later analysis, a clonal expansion index was calculated for each public chain from normalized within-repertoire ranks of inferred template counts. In a later analysis, generation probabilities were computed with a VDJ recombination model fitted to out-of-frame rearrangements, and the resulting probabilities were checked against IGoR. A later analysis scored TCR-TCR, TCR-HLA and TCR-CMV co-occurrence with hypergeometric tests, applying a repertoire-size bias correction to TCR pairs. In a later analysis, false discovery rates were estimated by permuting HLA or CMV assignments 20 times. A later analysis grouped co-occurring TCRs with DBSCAN, adding TCRdist sequence similarity when clustering within HLA-allele-positive subsets. Repertoires with fewer than 30,000 or more than 120,000 public chains were left out of co-occurrence clustering, as were a few repertoires with anomalous nucleotide sharing. Not all clones reach the TCRdb copy of this immuneACCESS table, which keeps in-frame sequences only. Checked studies attribute under half of the gap to unresolved V genes and leave the rest unexplained. V and J calls and clone size are those listed in that table; D and trimming were worked out from the DNA. The sample table contains about 140,000 clones; only one count was recorded for under 90% of them. Clones ranked in the top ten supply 2.5% of the sample.

In this sample, this clone turned up once. Its antigen is still unknown. No base-level quality is on record; no much larger clone is a single base apart. The cohort was made up of around 720 healthy bone marrow donors. All cohort members were sampled while nominally healthy, although unrecorded immune exposures were likely present. The donor tested CMV seronegative, placing the donor among the 352 seronegative members of the cohort. Every donor gave a peripheral blood sample, and the peripheral blood mononuclear cells from that sample were used for TCR beta sequencing. Genomic DNA was extracted from the blood cell samples with the Qiagen DNeasy Blood Extraction Kit. The clonotype originates from a boy between 2 and 15 years old in good health and CMV-seronegative. The sample was PBMCs.

The sequenced DNA: TGTGCCAGCAGCCGCCCCCAAAGGAGCACCGGGGAGCTGTTTTTT. Its product reads: CASSRPQRSTGELFF. The chain joins TRBV7-8 to TRBJ2-2; no D segment can be confidently identified. CDR1 and CDR2 are drawn from the germline V gene: SGHVS, FQNEAQ. There are 15 amino acids in the CDR3, from cysteine to phenylalanine inclusive. The DNA shown is the 45-base CDR3, in frame from base 1. Relative to germline, V is 5 bases shorter and J is 4 bases shorter, with 14 bases between their ends.